A selection of T cell receptor beta chains follows, all from one sample in a study of T-cell reconstitution after alpha-beta-depleted transplantation in children. TCRdb used MiXCR to reprocess the PCR reads, holding one entry per CDR3 protein. The table has approximately 400,000 distinct CDR3 sequences, 15% to 20% seen once. This sample comprised PBMCs, mostly from graft donor cells, obtained 360 days after TCRalphabeta/CD19-depleted stem cell transplant. Receptors were obtained from a boy less than two years old who had a stem cell transplant for Wiskott-Aldrich syndrome, so the T cells may come from the graft donor. Both conserved end residues are part of each CDR3. Each record gives: J gene, clone size, V gene, D gene, CDR3 protein, CDR3 DNA. A D gene is named only where the DNA matches it firmly. A row's size may be missing; if present it is once, few, many or a size class.

J gene: TRBJ2-4
clone size: few
V gene: TRBV4-3
D gene: .
CDR3 protein: CASSQDGNPNIQYF
CDR3 DNA: TGCGCCAGCAGCCAAGACGGTAACCCAAACATTCAGTACTTC

J gene: TRBJ2-1
clone size: .
V gene: TRBV24-1
D gene: TRBD2
CDR3 protein: CATSDPAGGVDEQFF
CDR3 DNA: TGTGCCACCAGTGATCCAGCGGGGGGGGTTGATGAGCAGTTCTTC

J gene: TRBJ2-1
clone size: few
V gene: TRBV9
D gene: .
CDR3 protein: CASSVGPLAHEQFF
CDR3 DNA: TGTGCCAGCAGCGTAGGCCCTTTGGCCCATGAGCAGTTCTTC

J gene: TRBJ2-7
clone size: few
V gene: TRBV24-1
D gene: TRBD1
CDR3 protein: CATSAPGQGNEQYF
CDR3 DNA: TGTGCCACCAGTGCTCCGGGACAGGGGAACGAGCAGTACTTC

J gene: TRBJ2-3
clone size: .
V gene: TRBV6-2/TRBV6-3
D gene: TRBD2
CDR3 protein: CASSYPLGLASTDTQYF
CDR3 DNA: TGTGCCAGCAGTTACCCACTCGGACTAGCCAGCACAGATACGCAGTATTTT

J gene: TRBJ2-4
clone size: .
V gene: TRBV5-4
D gene: TRBD2
CDR3 protein: CASSSGGPKNIQYF
CDR3 DNA: TGTGCCAGCAGCAGCGGGGGCCCCAAAAACATTCAGTACTTC

J gene: TRBJ2-7
clone size: many
V gene: TRBV12-3/TRBV12-4
D gene: .
CDR3 protein: CASSFQGWVYEQYF
CDR3 DNA: TGTGCCAGCAGTTTTCAGGGTTGGGTCTACGAGCAGTACTTC

J gene: TRBJ2-3
clone size: .
V gene: TRBV5-1
D gene: .
CDR3 protein: CASRGYQGNPTDTQYF
CDR3 DNA: TGCGCCAGCAGGGGGTACCAGGGTAACCCCACAGATACGCAGTATTTT

J gene: TRBJ2-3
clone size: .
V gene: TRBV24-1
D gene: .
CDR3 protein: CATEGGGGPLTDTQYF
CDR3 DNA: TGTGCCACCGAGGGAGGGGGGGGCCCCCTCACAGATACGCAGTATTTT

J gene: TRBJ2-3
clone size: .
V gene: TRBV29-1
D gene: .
CDR3 protein: CSVVRVTDTQYF
CDR3 DNA: TGCAGCGTTGTCCGAGTCACAGATACGCAGTATTTT

J gene: TRBJ2-7
clone size: .
V gene: TRBV20-1
D gene: .
CDR3 protein: CSAWIGRRFSYEQYF
CDR3 DNA: TGCAGTGCCTGGATAGGGCGACGGTTTAGCTACGAGCAGTACTTC

J gene: TRBJ2-4
clone size: .
V gene: TRBV2
D gene: .
CDR3 protein: CASSEGVSKNIQYF
CDR3 DNA: TGTGCCAGCAGCGAAGGGGTGTCCAAAAACATTCAGTACTTC

J gene: TRBJ2-2
clone size: few
V gene: TRBV4-1
D gene: .
CDR3 protein: CASSQGWVTGELFF
CDR3 DNA: TGCGCCAGCAGCCAAGGGTGGGTGACCGGGGAGCTGTTTTTT

J gene: TRBJ2-7
clone size: .
V gene: TRBV7-2
D gene: TRBD1
CDR3 protein: CASSLWGQGQYEQYF
CDR3 DNA: TGTGCCAGCAGCTTATGGGGACAGGGGCAATACGAGCAGTACTTC

J gene: TRBJ2-2
clone size: .
V gene: TRBV5-1
D gene: TRBD1
CDR3 protein: CASSNDRVYTGELFF
CDR3 DNA: TGCGCCAGCAGCAACGACAGGGTGTACACCGGGGAGCTGTTTTTT

J gene: TRBJ2-2
clone size: once
V gene: TRBV29-1
D gene: TRBD1
CDR3 protein: CSVWVWVWPGQGETGELFF
CDR3 DNA: TGCAGCGTTTGGGTTTGGGTATGGCCGGGACAGGGGGAGACCGGGGAGCTGTTTTTT

J gene: TRBJ2-7
clone size: .
V gene: TRBV25-1
D gene: TRBD1
CDR3 protein: CASTSGGKEQYF
CDR3 DNA: TGTGCCAGCACCTCAGGGGGTAAAGAGCAGTACTTC

J gene: TRBJ2-1
clone size: .
V gene: TRBV20-1
D gene: TRBD2
CDR3 protein: CSARRGLAGPSYNEQFF
CDR3 DNA: TGCAGTGCTAGGCGGGGACTAGCGGGCCCCTCCTACAATGAGCAGTTCTTC

J gene: TRBJ2-7
clone size: few
V gene: TRBV18
D gene: TRBD2
CDR3 protein: CASSLAGVPAYEQYF
CDR3 DNA: TGTGCCAGCTCACTGGCGGGAGTCCCTGCCTACGAGCAGTACTTC

J gene: TRBJ2-7
clone size: .
V gene: TRBV28
D gene: .
CDR3 protein: CASSPLSWDVYEQYF
CDR3 DNA: TGTGCCAGCAGCCCCCTGAGTTGGGATGTCTACGAGCAGTACTTC

J gene: TRBJ1-1
clone size: .
V gene: TRBV25-1
D gene: .
CDR3 protein: CASALKANTEAFF
CDR3 DNA: TGTGCCAGCGCCCTAAAGGCCAACACTGAAGCTTTCTTT

J gene: TRBJ2-2
clone size: .
V gene: TRBV9
D gene: .
CDR3 protein: CASSVLATGELFF
CDR3 DNA: TGTGCCAGCAGCGTCCTAGCTACCGGGGAGCTGTTTTTT

J gene: TRBJ2-1
clone size: few
V gene: TRBV7-2
D gene: .
CDR3 protein: CASSASGYSSYNEQFF
CDR3 DNA: TGTGCCAGCAGCGCCAGCGGTTACAGCTCCTACAATGAGCAGTTCTTC

J gene: TRBJ2-7
clone size: few
V gene: TRBV12-3/TRBV12-4
D gene: .
CDR3 protein: CASSLPGTPYEQYF
CDR3 DNA: TGTGCCAGCAGTTTGCCCGGGACTCCATACGAGCAGTACTTC

J gene: TRBJ2-1
clone size: few
V gene: TRBV5-1
D gene: .
CDR3 protein: CASSFTVRSNEQFF
CDR3 DNA: TGCGCCAGCAGCTTCACCGTTCGCTCCAATGAGCAGTTCTTC

J gene: TRBJ2-1
clone size: .
V gene: TRBV3-1
D gene: .
CDR3 protein: CASSQDRRTYNEQFF
CDR3 DNA: TGTGCCAGCAGCCAAGACCGGCGAACGTACAATGAGCAGTTCTTC

J gene: TRBJ1-1
clone size: few
V gene: TRBV5-1
D gene: .
CDR3 protein: CASSAGGNTEAFF
CDR3 DNA: TGCGCCAGCAGCGCAGGAGGGAACACTGAAGCTTTCTTT

J gene: TRBJ2-3
clone size: few
V gene: TRBV5-1
D gene: TRBD2
CDR3 protein: CASSLVLSGGTDTQYF
CDR3 DNA: TGCGCCAGCAGCTTGGTACTTAGCGGGGGCACAGATACGCAGTATTTT

J gene: TRBJ1-5
clone size: .
V gene: TRBV5-1
D gene: TRBD1
CDR3 protein: CASSLGTVPDQPQHF
CDR3 DNA: TGCGCCAGCAGCCTCGGGACAGTTCCAGATCAGCCCCAGCATTTT

J gene: TRBJ2-1
clone size: few
V gene: TRBV21-1
D gene: .
CDR3 protein: CASSKARKGDNEQFF
CDR3 DNA: TGTGCCAGCAGCAAAGCGAGGAAGGGGGACAATGAGCAGTTCTTC

J gene: TRBJ2-5
clone size: .
V gene: TRBV5-1
D gene: .
CDR3 protein: CASSSWFHQETQYF
CDR3 DNA: TGCGCCAGCAGCTCCTGGTTCCACCAAGAGACCCAGTACTTC

J gene: TRBJ1-4
clone size: once
V gene: TRBV19
D gene: TRBD1
CDR3 protein: CYRGANEKLFF
CDR3 DNA: TGCTACAGGGGAGCTAATGAAAAACTGTTTTTT

J gene: TRBJ1-1
clone size: .
V gene: TRBV7-2
D gene: .
CDR3 protein: CASSDEGTEAFF
CDR3 DNA: TGTGCCAGCAGCGACGAGGGTACTGAAGCTTTCTTT

J gene: TRBJ2-4
clone size: .
V gene: TRBV4-1
D gene: .
CDR3 protein: CASSQGAGSDIQYF
CDR3 DNA: TGCGCCAGCAGCCAAGGGGCAGGGTCGGACATTCAGTACTTC